This record covers a single TCR beta chain. What it recognizes is unknown. The junction and the germline gene differ at one end; a read error may be behind it. The data are from a study of cytomegalovirus exposure and HLA in healthy donors. General observations from the study: An ancestry cluster, one associated with Asian ancestry, reportedly showed fewer N-insertions than the 666-donor mean in a later analysis. Links to common viral pathogens appeared, in a later analysis, for several of the most significant clusters.

Germline values: CDR1 SEHNR, CDR2 FQNEAQ (reference sequence). The CDR3 sequence is 17 residues long. The PCR was carried out with 60 Vbeta primers and 13 Jbeta primers. The repertoire was sequenced with immunoSEQ multiplex PCR; TCRdb's copy has only in-frame clones and lacks some. The top ten hold 0.57% of the sample, which has around 90,000 clones, around 77% seen once. The specimen sequenced was PBMCs. This clonotype originated in a man aged 30 to 39 in good health and CMV-seronegative. The chain employs TRBV7-9 and TRBJ2-3; 7 nucleotides align to TRBD2. Here the CDR3 reads CSSSSPLGGRGTDTQYF. DNA for the CDR3: TGTTCCAGCAGCTCCCCATTAGGCGGGAGAGGCACAGATACGCAGTATTTT.